The 24 T cell receptor beta chains given below trace back to one sample, sequenced in a study of blood T cells in healthy people across ages. A sample-barcoded 5' primer and a J-beta primer mix were used in a second PCR of roughly 7 to 11 cycles. TCRdb re-analysed the 5' RACE reads in MiXCR, keeping a single row per CDR3 protein. Among 1.5 million to 1.9 million distinct CDR3 sequences listed, approximately 43% were seen once. The sequenced sample was blood. These receptors were collected from a woman aged 18-29 years in good health.

The rearrangement links TRBV12-5 to TRBJ1-2, with D possibly TRBD1 on 5 matching bases. The length of the CDR3 is 18 residues. Trimming left V 2 bases short and J 2 bases short, with 21 bases between. The germline gives CDR1 LGHNT, CDR2 FRNRAP. CDR3 in DNA: TGTGCTAGTGGTTTGTCCCTGGGACGGAGCCAGGAGAACTATGGCTACACCTTC. This gives the protein CASGLSLGRSQENYGYTF.

The sample holds a few counts of this clonotype. Here the CDR3 reads CSDSTGLNTEAFF. The CDR3 DNA reads as TGCAGTGACTCGACAGGTCTGAACACTGAAGCTTTCTTT. J is TRBJ1-1 and V is TRBV20-1, with D possibly matching TRBD1 (6 bases). CDR3 length: 13 amino acids. The germline CDR1 and CDR2 sequences are DFQATT and SNEGSKA (reference sequence). Deletions cut 7 bases from V and 0 bases from J, with 12 bases between.

This clonotype was recorded a few times. This chain joins TRBV7-2 and TRBJ2-2; D uncertain. V lost 6 bases and J lost 7, with 6 bases in between. The CDR3 has 11 amino acids. Germline CDR1 is SGHTA and CDR2 is FQGNSA. CDR3 sequence reads: CASSFIGELFF. Here the CDR3 DNA reads TGTGCCAGCAGTTTCATCGGGGAGCTGTTTTTT.

The genes are TRBV20-1 and TRBJ2-1; D is possibly TRBD2 (5 bases). V was pared by 6 bases and J by 0 bases, with 12 bases between. Germline V gene lookup returns CDR1 DFQATT and CDR2 SNEGSKA (reference sequence). CDR3 length: 14 amino acids. The CDR3 DNA reads as TGCAGTGCAATCCTAGCTAGCTCCTACAATGAGCAGTTCTTC. Its translation is CSAILASSYNEQFF.

This clonotype was observed a few times. The chain carries TRBV6-5 and TRBJ1-4; no definite D call. Germline lookup yields CDR1 MNHEY and CDR2 SVGAGI. The length of the CDR3 is 14 residues. V lost 5 bases to trimming and J lost 2 bases, with 9 bases between them. The CDR3 spells CASSPRLTNEKLFF. DNA for the CDR3: TGTGCCAGCAGTCCAAGATTGACTAATGAAAAACTGTTTTTT.

At least ten counts were recorded for this clonotype. The J gene is TRBJ2-5, the V gene TRBV7-2; 8 bases line up with TRBD2. CDR1 and CDR2 from the germline V gene are SGHTA and FQGNSA. The V gene end was trimmed by 5 bases and the J gene end by 3 bases; junction bases not matched to a gene: 5. The CDR3 loop spans 14 amino acids. CDR3 sequence: CASSRSGNKETQYF. The CDR3 nucleotides read TGTGCCAGCAGCCGTAGCGGGAACAAAGAGACCCAGTACTTC. The full variable domain, with the rest looked up from reference TRBV7-2 and TRBJ2-5, is GAGVSQSPSNKVTEKGKDVELRCDPISGHTALYWYRQSLGQGLEFLIYFQGNSAPDKSGLPSDRFSAERTGGSVSTLTIQRTQQEDSAVYLCASSRSGNKETQYFGPGTRLLVL.

This chain joins TRBV4-1 and TRBJ1-1, with D unclear. V lost 3 bases, J lost 6 bases, and 11 bases lay in between. This CDR3 has 13 amino acids. Germline CDR1 and CDR2: MGHRA and YSYEKL. The CDR3 DNA reads as TGCGCCAGCAGCCATCCCGGTGGGCCTGAAGCTTTCTTT. Translated, it gives CASSHPGGPEAFF.

The gene calls are TRBV24-1 and TRBJ2-1; D is uncertain. The CDR3 has 15 residues. In germline, CDR1 is KGHDR, CDR2 SFDVKD. V dropped 9 bases and J dropped 3 bases, with 17 bases sitting between them. Written as DNA, the CDR3 is TGTGCCACCGCCCTGTCCGAGGCTGGCTACAATGAGCAGTTCTTC. This gives the protein CATALSEAGYNEQFF.

The rearrangement uses TRBV7-9 and TRBJ1-1; D call uncertain. This CDR3 comprises 11 residues. Germline V gene lookup returns CDR1 SEHNR and CDR2 FQNEAQ (reference sequence). Trimming removed 1 base from V and 11 bases from J, with 8 bases in between. CDR3 in DNA: TGTGCCAGCAGCTTAGGGCACTTGGCTTTCTTT. Residues: CASSLGHLAFF.

This clonotype was detected many times. The chain carries TRBV2 and TRBJ2-7; the D is unclear. From germline, CDR1 is SNHLY and CDR2 FYNNEI. V shed 4 bases and J shed 1 base, with 5 bases lying between them. This CDR3 is 12 amino acids long. CDR3 in amino acids: CASSGESYEQYF. The CDR3 DNA reads TGTGCCAGCAGTGGGGAATCCTACGAGCAGTACTTC.

There are a few counts of this clonotype. The chain has TRBV11-1 and TRBJ1-6; tentatively, D is TRBD1 (5 bases). The V end lost 2 bases, the J end lost 4 bases, and 15 bases lay between the germline ends. CDR3 length equals 17 residues. Germline values: CDR1 SGHAT, CDR2 FQDESV (reference sequence). The CDR3 sequence: CASSLLSAGPYNSPLHF. The CDR3 DNA sequence: TGTGCCAGCAGCTTACTGTCCGCGGGGCCGTATAATTCACCCCTCCACTTT.

The chain employs TRBV20-1 and TRBJ1-2; 9 positions match TRBD1. Germline lookup yields CDR1 DFQATT and CDR2 SNEGSKA (reference sequence). V dropped 5 bases and J dropped 3; count of bases not matched to a gene: 4. The CDR3 contains 13 residues. This chain's CDR3 is CSAVDRGDYGYTF. As DNA, the CDR3 is TGCAGTGCTGTCGACAGGGGGGACTATGGCTACACCTTC.

The chain joins TRBV7-9 to TRBJ2-7; a weak D match, TRBD1 (5 bases). Trimming stripped 5 bases from V and 3 bases from J, with 11 bases between. There are 13 residues in the CDR3. The germline V gene has CDR1 SEHNR and CDR2 FQNEAQ (reference sequence). CDR3 sequence reads: CASSDGQHYEQYF. The CDR3 DNA is TGTGCCAGCAGCGACGGACAACACTACGAGCAGTACTTC. Full variable domain (rest looked up from reference TRBV7-9 and TRBJ2-7): DTGVSQNPRHKITKRGQNVTFRCDPISEHNRLYWYRQTLGQGPEFLTYFQNEAQLEKSRLLSDRFSAERPKGSFSTLEIQRTEQGDSAMYLCASSDGQHYEQYFGPGTRLTVT.

This clonotype was recorded at least ten times. The V gene is TRBV12-3 or TRBV12-4, the J gene TRBJ2-2; 10 bases agree with TRBD2. Germline trimming cut 6 bases from V and 5 bases from J; bases unmatched to any gene: 9. The CDR3 sequence is 16 residues long. The CDR3: CASSQLLAGVTGELFF. Written as DNA, the CDR3 is TGTGCCAGCAGCCAACTTCTAGCGGGAGTGACCGGGGAGCTGTTTTTT.

Details on this clonotype: Compared with germline, one end of the junction differs, possibly owing to a read error. The V gene is TRBV29-1, the J gene TRBJ2-1; TRBD1 agrees at 8 bases. There are 14 residues in the CDR3. Germline loops: CDR1 SQVTM, CDR2 ANQGSEA. The CDR3 sequence: CSVEEGTGRNEQLF. CDR3 nucleotides: TGCAGCGTTGAAGAAGGGACAGGTAGGAATGAGCAGTTATTC.

The table lists this clonotype with a few counts. The J gene is TRBJ2-1, the V gene TRBV27, with D perhaps matching TRBD1 or TRBD2 (5 bases each). Germline assignment: CDR1 MNHEY and CDR2 SMNVEV (reference sequence). V was cut by 5 bases and J by 11 bases, with 28 bases left in between. The CDR3 sequence is 17 residues long. The CDR3 loop is CASSRIAVGTEDKKQFF. The DNA for the CDR3 is TGTGCCAGCAGTCGTATTGCCGTCGGGACGGAAGATAAGAAGCAGTTCTTC.

Note on this clonotype: This may be a read error, as it is one base from a much larger clone. This CDR3 is CASSLEGYRSGTQYF. In DNA, the CDR3 is TGTGCCAGCAGTTTAGAGGGATACAGGTCCGGGACCCAGTACTTC. The chain recombines TRBV12-3 or TRBV12-4 with TRBJ2-4; maybe TRBD1 (5 bases). The J call is doubtful: the DNA matches TRBJ2-5 better. The CDR3 loop spans 15 amino acids.

This clonotype was seen more than once but under ten times. The CDR3 region is CSATHGLVNEQYF. The CDR3 DNA reads TGCAGTGCTACCCACGGACTAGTGAACGAGCAGTACTTC. This chain connects TRBV20-1 to TRBJ2-7, with 7 bases matching TRBD2. The CDR3 extends over 13 amino acids. J gave up 5 bases and V 4 bases, and 8 bases lay outside the gene matches. CDR1 and CDR2 from the germline V gene are DFQATT and SNEGSKA (reference sequence).

The V call is TRBV10-3, the J call TRBJ2-3; possible D gene TRBD2, 6 bases. This CDR3 is built from 14 residues. Trimming took off 8 bases at V and 2 bases at J, with 14 bases between the two ends. Looked up from germline, CDR1 is ENHRY and CDR2 is SYGVKD. CDR3 sequence reads: CAISLGGATDTQYF. CDR3 nucleotide sequence: TGTGCCATCTCTCTGGGAGGCGCCACAGATACGCAGTATTTT.

Worth noting for this clonotype: The CDR3 carries no conserved terminal phenylalanine or tryptophan, so it likely arises from a read error. This chain uses TRBV27 with TRBJ2-1; 8 bases match TRBD2. Per germline, CDR1 MNHEY and CDR2 SMNVEV (reference sequence). This CDR3 contains 16 residues. CDR3 sequence: CAGSSETSVAYNEQFL. The CDR3 DNA reads TGTGCCGGCAGTTCCGAGACTAGCGTTGCCTACAATGAGCAGTTCTTA.

The chain joins TRBV29-1 to TRBJ2-3, with 7 bases aligning to TRBD2. From germline, CDR1 is SQVTM and CDR2 ANQGSEA. This CDR3 region has 15 residues. With 3 bases clipped from V and 0 bases from J, the junction kept 6 bases outside the gene matches. The CDR3 DNA reads TGCAGCGTTGACGGGGGTAGCGGGAGCACAGATACGCAGTATTTT. This gives the protein CSVDGGSGSTDTQYF.

The rearrangement joins TRBV5-1 to TRBJ2-3; 11 bases match TRBD2. Germline CDR1 SGHRS, CDR2 YFSETQ. This CDR3 is 17 amino acids long. The ends lost 4 bases at V and 8 bases at J; junction bases unmatched: 15. CDR3: CASSGWPSGGMQSTQYF. The CDR3 DNA is TGCGCCAGCAGCGGTTGGCCTAGCGGGGGGATGCAGAGTACGCAGTATTTT.

This CDR3 reads CASSQDRAGMGSNEQFF. In nucleotides, the CDR3 is TGTGCCAGCAGCCAAGATCGGGCGGGGATGGGAAGTAATGAGCAGTTCTTC. The chain uses TRBV4-2 and TRBJ2-1, with D perhaps TRBD2 (6 bases). V was cut by 0 bases and J by 7 bases, with 19 bases left in between. Germline V gene lookup returns CDR1 LGHNA and CDR2 YNFKEQ. The length of the CDR3 is 17 residues.

The J gene is TRBJ2-5, the V gene TRBV30; perhaps TRBD1 as D (5 bases). The end of the DNA aligns better with TRBJ2-7, so the J call may be wrong. Germline CDR1 is GTSNPN and CDR2 is SVGIG (reference sequence). The CDR3 extends over 12 amino acids. The DNA of the CDR3 is TGTGCCTGGAGTGCCGACAGCTACGAGCAGTACTTC. Translating it yields CAWSADSYEQYF.